This T cell receptor (beta chain) was sequenced in a study of blood T cells in healthy people across ages (dated by TCRdb to 2014 to 2015). Regarding the complete study: Template switching captured roughly one uniquely barcoded TCR beta cDNA molecule per two T cells in model experiments. To track age-related changes in TCR beta repertoire diversity, the study relied on deep sequencing normalized with unique cDNA molecular identifiers. The donors were split into four age groups: young (average 16 years), middle-aged (nearly 40), aged (over 55) and long-lived (more than 80). To avoid experimental bias, donors of different ages were spread randomly across the sequencing lanes. For two donors (one aged 18 to 29 and one aged 80 or older), the study analyzed two additional independent replicas of 1 million unique cDNA reads from the same blood draw.

In this sample, this clonotype turned up a few times. This clone's antigen is unknown. It has no much larger one-base neighbor in the sample; base qualities were not kept. Libraries were prepared through 5' RACE. The instrument given in TCRdb is Illumina HiSeq 2500. A second PCR of roughly 7 to 12 cycles was performed with a sample-barcoded 5' primer and a J-beta primer mix. A template-switch 5' adaptor carrying 12 random nucleotides introduced a unique molecular identifier onto each TCR beta cDNA molecule. At least 3 million CDR3-containing paired-end reads were obtained from each sample. All of the RNA was converted into first-strand cDNA using the Mint cDNA synthesis kit, with a TRBC-specific oligonucleotide serving as the primer. Following uracil-DNA glycosylase treatment, all cDNA underwent a first 18-cycle PCR with the universal primers M1SS and BC2_uni_R. Concerning the study's data processing: For normalization, 1 million high-quality reads were randomly selected from each sample, with every read carrying a distinct molecular identifier. Instead of being binned into consensus sequences, reads that shared molecular identifiers were thrown out. MiTCR, run with a Q25 quality threshold and the strictest error-elimination algorithm, handled CDR3 identification, clonotype clustering and error correction. Lower-bound total TCR beta diversity was estimated with a nonparametric unseen species model using Euler transformation. TCRdb cleaned the public reads at Q25 with fastp, built clones with MiXCR and kept in-frame beta chains. For every CDR3 protein sequence, its rows merge into one entry that carries the most common genes and DNA. The V and J calls, along with clone size, are taken from TCRdb and not from the paper's own processing. The sample contains 550,000 to 700,000 distinct CDR3 sequences, 27% of them found a single time. The ten largest clones capture around 20% of the sample.

Systemically healthy Caucasian individuals from Russia, approximately 39 in total and aged roughly 6 to 90 years, were included as donors. Roughly 10 milliliters of peripheral blood were drawn from each donor into EDTA-treated Vacutainer tubes. Ficoll-Paque density-gradient centrifugation was used to isolate PBMCs, with at least 6 million obtained per sample. Total RNA was extracted from PBMCs with Trizol reagent, with at least 6 micrograms obtained per sample. The percentages of naive CD45RAhigh/CD27high T cells were determined by flow cytometry on a PBMC aliquot from every donor. General conclusions and limits of the study: As age increased, observed TCR beta diversity per million T cells dropped in a roughly linear way, and a significant reduction was already evident by age approximately 40. Compared with the aged group, the long-lived group had more naive CD4+ T cells, fewer expanded clones and increased TCR diversity, a pattern suggesting age selection. The percentage of naive T cells measured by flow cytometry correlated strongly with observed TCR beta diversity. The CMV infection status of donors was not known, potentially confounding age-related changes in expanded clonotypes. Conclusive comparison of naive and antigen-experienced compartments was prevented by the profiling of bulk unsorted PBMCs. Estimates of total diversity based on one million sequenced T cells were considered lower bounds and underestimates.

V loses 6 bases of germline sequence and J loses 0 bases, and the interval between the two ends is 6 bases. The CDR3 starts with the cysteine, ends with the phenylalanine, and has 12 residues. Solely the CDR3 DNA is kept, with 36 bases framed from the first base. Specimen: blood. The source of this sequence is a woman in her 70s in good health. The chain is made from TRBV12-3 or TRBV12-4 and TRBJ2-7; the D gene is possibly TRBD1 or TRBD2, each agreeing over 5 bases. The CDR3 in this case is CASRGPSYEQYF. The nucleotide sequence reads TGTGCCAGCAGGGGACCCTCCTACGAGCAGTACTTC.